The clone carrying this T cell receptor (beta chain) came up a few times. These data are taken from a study of T cell responses to AZD1222 COVID-19 vaccine. Germline CDR1 reads MNHEY; CDR2 reads SVGAGI. The CDR3 is made up of 12 amino acids. V was clipped by 5 bases and J by 5 bases, with 9 bases between them. This table comes from immunoSEQ multiplex PCR, and its TCRdb copy is limited to in-frame clones, with some not included. Of roughly 100,000 clones in the sample, 85% to 90% are singletons; the top ten hold 5%. This chain joins TRBV6-5 and TRBJ1-1; D remains unclear. The sequence derives from an adult in good health. The sequenced sample was peripheral blood, obtained on day 0 of AZD1222 vaccination. The CDR3, as DNA: TGTGCCAGCAGTCCCACCCAGACTGAAGCTTTCTTT. Protein: CASSPTQTEAFF.